The rows below give T cell receptor beta chains drawn from one sample of a study of blood T cell repertoires in COVID-19. Profiled with immunoSEQ multiplex PCR; TCRdb holds only in-frame clones, not every one. In the table there are 290,000 or so clones, roughly 90% of which are singletons. Specimen: peripheral blood. Receptors originate from a woman in her twenties or thirties with COVID-19, enrolled during active disease. CDR3s leave out the opening cysteine and the closing phenylalanine or tryptophan.

TRBV20-1	TRBJ2-7	SAIQVFGQY
TRBV15	TRBJ1-2	ATSRDLPGEGYT
TRBV19	TRBJ1-2	ASTGAFYGYT
TRBV10-3	TRBJ1-4	AVRDRDEKLF
TRBV18	TRBJ1-6	ASSPRGQGDNSPLH
TRBV7-6	TRBJ2-1	ASSLGTSGSYNEQF
TRBV11-2	TRBJ1-4	ASSPTGGLAIEKLF
TRBV27	TRBJ2-7	ASSSRQGYEQY
TRBV2	TRBJ2-5	AGSDRGLFQETQY
TRBV24-1	TRBJ2-2	ATSDRDSSTGELF
TRBV5-4	TRBJ1-1	ASSRFGESYLIGLNTEAF
TRBV7-9	TRBJ1-1	ASSSTGVDTEAF
TRBV5-1	TRBJ1-6	ASSPGQGGNSPLH
TRBV4-1	TRBJ2-2	ASSQLLPGELF
TRBV27	TRBJ1-1	ASGRLQNTEAF
TRBV5-4	TRBJ1-6	ASSFNGGANSPLH
TRBV18	TRBJ1-5	ASSPEARSHQPQH
TRBV7-2	TRBJ1-2	ASSWGGGDYGYT
TRBV12-5	TRBJ1-1	ASGPSREDTEAF
TRBV2	TRBJ2-5	ASRIGQAGETQY
TRBV7-6	TRBJ2-3	ASSSGLIHTDTQY
TRBV6-5	TRBJ2-7	ASSPGTGAPYEQY
TRBV25-1	TRBJ1-1	ATQGGRNTEAF
TRBV6-5	TRBJ1-2	ASSYRGPTPYGYT
TRBV9	TRBJ2-2	ASSARTGGTGELF
TRBV19	TRBJ1-2	ASSPVAGYGYT
TRBV10-2	TRBJ2-2	ASSETSGNTGELF
TRBV19	TRBJ2-1	ASSFRVLQSYPSDEQF
TRBV2	TRBJ2-1	ASSSDRASYNEQF
TRBV2	TRBJ2-2	ASSGTGNTGELF